The subject of this entry is one TCR beta chain. The sample comes from a study of cytomegalovirus exposure and HLA in healthy donors. PCR employed 60 Vbeta and 13 Jbeta primers. Sequencing was performed with immunoSEQ multiplex PCR; in TCRdb, only in-frame clones are kept and a portion is missing. The sample has some 94,000 clones, over 75% seen once. The source of this sequence is a man aged 40-49 years in good health and CMV-seronegative. Sequences were obtained from PBMCs.

The CDR3 sequence: CASSYGQGDSGNTIYF. The DNA of the CDR3 is TGTGCCAGCAGTTACGGACAGGGGGATTCAGGAAACACCATATATTTT. The chain employs TRBV6-5 and TRBJ1-3; 10 nucleotides match TRBD1. CDR3 length: 16 residues. V was clipped by 2 bases and J by 4 bases; unmatched bases: 5. Looked up from germline, CDR1 is MNHEY and CDR2 is SVGAGI.